This TCR beta chain derives from a study of blood T cell repertoires in COVID-19. Study overall: Samples of COVID-19 (acute and convalescent) were obtained from the United States, Italy and Spain. The cDNA or gDNA used as material had been derived from T cells, B-cell-depleted T cells, or PBMCs.

The junction had 6 bases not matched to a gene; V was cut back by 4 bases and J by 10 bases. The CDR3 has 15 residues. Germline CDR1 and CDR2: MRHNA and SNTAGT. In the original workflow: Estimates of nucleated cell counts were drawn from the amplification of reference gene primers. Clones were sequenced by immunoSEQ multiplex PCR, and TCRdb holds only the in-frame ones, with some missing. The V and J calls and clone size were taken over from that table, and D and trimming were inferred from the DNA. The sample consists of some 170,000 clones, approximately 78% of them appearing once. The chain recombines TRBV6-4 with TRBJ2-1; 14 bases are shared with TRBD2. This sequence was found in a human donor in a cohort sampled during active COVID-19. Sample: peripheral blood. CDR3: CASSAGTSGSGEQFF. The CDR3 DNA reads TGTGCCAGCAGTGCCGGGACTAGCGGGAGTGGGGAGCAGTTCTTC.